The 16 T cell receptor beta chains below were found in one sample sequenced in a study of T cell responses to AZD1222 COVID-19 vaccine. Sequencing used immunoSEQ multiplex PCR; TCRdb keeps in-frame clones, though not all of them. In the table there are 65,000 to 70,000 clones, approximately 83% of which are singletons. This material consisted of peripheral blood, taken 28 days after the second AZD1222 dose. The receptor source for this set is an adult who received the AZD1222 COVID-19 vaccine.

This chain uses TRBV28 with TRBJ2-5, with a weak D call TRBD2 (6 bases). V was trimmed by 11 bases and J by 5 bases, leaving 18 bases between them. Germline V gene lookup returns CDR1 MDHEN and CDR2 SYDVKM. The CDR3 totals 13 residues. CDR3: CAAGRGNRETQYF. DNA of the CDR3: TGTGCCGCCGGGCGCGGGAATAGGGAGACCCAGTACTTC.

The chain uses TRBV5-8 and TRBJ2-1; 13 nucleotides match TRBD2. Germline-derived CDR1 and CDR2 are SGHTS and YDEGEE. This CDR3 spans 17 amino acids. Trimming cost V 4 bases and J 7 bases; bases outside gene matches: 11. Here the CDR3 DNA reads TGTGCCAGCAGCATCCGGACTAGCGGGGGTGTCACAAATGAGCAGTTCTTC. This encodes CASSIRTSGGVTNEQFF.

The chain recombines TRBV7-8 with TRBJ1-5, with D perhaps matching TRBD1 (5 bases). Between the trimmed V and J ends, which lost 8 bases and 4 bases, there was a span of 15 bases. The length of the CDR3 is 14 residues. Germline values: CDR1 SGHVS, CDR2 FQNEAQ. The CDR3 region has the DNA TGTGCCAGCTCTTGGGACCTAGGAAATCAGCCCCAGCATTTT. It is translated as CASSWDLGNQPQHF.

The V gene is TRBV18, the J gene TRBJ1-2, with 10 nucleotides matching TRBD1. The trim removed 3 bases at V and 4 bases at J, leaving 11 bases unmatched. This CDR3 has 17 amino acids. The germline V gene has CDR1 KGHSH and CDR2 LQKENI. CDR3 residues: CASSPSPDRGSFYGYTF. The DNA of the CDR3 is TGTGCCAGCTCACCCTCTCCGGACAGGGGGTCGTTCTATGGCTACACCTTC.

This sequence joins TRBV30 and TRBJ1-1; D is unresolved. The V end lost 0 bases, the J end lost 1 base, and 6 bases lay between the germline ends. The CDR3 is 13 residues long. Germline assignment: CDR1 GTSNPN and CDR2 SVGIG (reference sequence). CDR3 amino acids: CAWSVMGNTEAFF. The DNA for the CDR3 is TGTGCCTGGAGTGTAATGGGGAACACTGAAGCTTTCTTT.

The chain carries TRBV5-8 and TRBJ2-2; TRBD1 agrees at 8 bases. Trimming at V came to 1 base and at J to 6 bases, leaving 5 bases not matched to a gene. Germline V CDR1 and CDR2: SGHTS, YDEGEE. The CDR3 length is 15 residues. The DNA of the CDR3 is TGTGCCAGCAGCTTGTGGACAGGGTATCCCGGGGAGCTGTTTTTT. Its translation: CASSLWTGYPGELFF.

CDR3 protein: CASTNNMNTEAFF. The CDR3 nucleotides are TGTGCCAGCACTAACAACATGAACACTGAAGCTTTCTTT. The chain links TRBV9 to TRBJ1-1; D is undetermined. The germline V gene has CDR1 SGDLS and CDR2 YYNGEE. Trimming took off 6 bases at V and 0 bases at J, with 9 bases between the two ends. This CDR3 contains 13 residues.

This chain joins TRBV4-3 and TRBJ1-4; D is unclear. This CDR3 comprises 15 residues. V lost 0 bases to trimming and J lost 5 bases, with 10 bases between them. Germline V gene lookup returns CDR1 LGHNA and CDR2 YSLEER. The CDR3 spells CASSQEGRLNEKLFF. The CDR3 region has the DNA TGCGCCAGCAGCCAAGAGGGCAGATTAAATGAAAAACTGTTTTTT.

DNA of the CDR3: TGTGCCAGCAGCGTGGGACGGAATCAGCCCCAGCATTTT. Amino acid sequence: CASSVGRNQPQHF. This chain connects TRBV6-2 or TRBV6-3 to TRBJ1-5; D is possibly TRBD1 (5 bases). CDR3 size: 13 residues. CDR1 is MNHEY and CDR2 is SVGEGT in the germline V gene. Trimming pared 6 bases from V and 4 bases from J, leaving 10 bases between.

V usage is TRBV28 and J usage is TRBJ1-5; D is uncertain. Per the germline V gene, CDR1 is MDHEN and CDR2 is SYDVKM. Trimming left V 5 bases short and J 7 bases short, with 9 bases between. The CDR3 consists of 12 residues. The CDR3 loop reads CASSPYRQPQHF. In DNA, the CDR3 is TGTGCCAGCAGTCCTTATAGACAGCCCCAGCATTTT.

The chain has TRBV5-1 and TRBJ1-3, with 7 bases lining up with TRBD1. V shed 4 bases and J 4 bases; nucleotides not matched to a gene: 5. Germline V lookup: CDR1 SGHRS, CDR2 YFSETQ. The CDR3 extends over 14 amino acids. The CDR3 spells CASSTTGNGNTIYF. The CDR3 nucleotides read TGCGCCAGCAGCACGACAGGGAACGGAAACACCATATATTTT. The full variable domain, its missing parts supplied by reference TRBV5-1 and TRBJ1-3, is KAGVTQTPRYLIKTRGQQVTLSCSPISGHRSVSWYQQTPGQGLQFLFEYFSETQRNKGNFPGRFSGRQFSNSRSEMNVSTLELGDSALYLCASSTTGNGNTIYFGEGSWLTVV.

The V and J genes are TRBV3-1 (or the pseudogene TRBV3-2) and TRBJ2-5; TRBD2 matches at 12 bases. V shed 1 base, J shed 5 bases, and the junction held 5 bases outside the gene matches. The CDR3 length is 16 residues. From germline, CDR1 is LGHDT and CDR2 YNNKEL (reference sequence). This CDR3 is CASSQASGGAWETQYF. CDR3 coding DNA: TGTGCCAGCAGCCAAGCTAGCGGGGGGGCGTGGGAGACCCAGTACTTC.

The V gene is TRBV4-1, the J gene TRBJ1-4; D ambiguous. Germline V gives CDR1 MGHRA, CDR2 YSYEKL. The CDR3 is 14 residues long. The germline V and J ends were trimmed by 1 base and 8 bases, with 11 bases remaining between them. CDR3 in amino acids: CASSQGVGEEKLFF. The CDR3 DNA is TGCGCCAGCAGCCAAGGGGTCGGGGAGGAAAAACTGTTTTTT.

The CDR3: CATARTGAGGYTF. CDR3 coding DNA: TGCGCCACCGCCCGGACAGGGGCGGGGGGCTACACCTTC. The chain employs TRBV5-1 and TRBJ1-2, with TRBD1 matching over 9 bases. After removal of 9 bases from V and 8 bases from J, the junction contained 11 bases not matched to a gene. In germline, CDR1 is SGHRS, CDR2 YFSETQ. The length of the CDR3 is 13 residues.

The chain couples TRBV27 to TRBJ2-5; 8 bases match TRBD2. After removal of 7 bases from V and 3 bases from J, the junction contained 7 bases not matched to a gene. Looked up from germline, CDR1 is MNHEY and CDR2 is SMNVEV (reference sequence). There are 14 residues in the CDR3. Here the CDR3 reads CASTVTGGKETQYF. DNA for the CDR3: TGTGCCAGCACCGTAACGGGGGGGAAAGAGACCCAGTACTTC.

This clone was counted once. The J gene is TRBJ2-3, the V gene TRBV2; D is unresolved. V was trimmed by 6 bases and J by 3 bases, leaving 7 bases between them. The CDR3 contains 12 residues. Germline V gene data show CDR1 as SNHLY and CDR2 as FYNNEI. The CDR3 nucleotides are TGTGCCAGCAGGGATGTGACAGATACGCAGTATTTT. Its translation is CASRDVTDTQYF.